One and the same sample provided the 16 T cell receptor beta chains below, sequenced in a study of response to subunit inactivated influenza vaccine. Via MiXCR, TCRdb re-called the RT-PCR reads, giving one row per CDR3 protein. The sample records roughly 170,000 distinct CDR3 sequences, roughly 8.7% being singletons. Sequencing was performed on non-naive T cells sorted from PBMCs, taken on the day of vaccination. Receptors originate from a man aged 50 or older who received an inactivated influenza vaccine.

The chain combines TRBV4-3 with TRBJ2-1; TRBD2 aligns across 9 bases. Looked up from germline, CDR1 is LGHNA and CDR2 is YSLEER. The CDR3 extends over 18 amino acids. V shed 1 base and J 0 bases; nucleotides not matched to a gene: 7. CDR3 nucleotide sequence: TGCGCCAGCAGCCAAGTCCCCCTTAGCGGGAGCTCCTACAATGAGCAGTTCTTC. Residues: CASSQVPLSGSSYNEQFF.

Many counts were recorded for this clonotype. The CDR3 DNA follows: TGTGCCAGCAGTACACAATCCAGGGCAGGCACCGGGGAGCTGTTTTTT. Protein product: CASSTQSRAGTGELFF. This chain connects TRBV12-3 or TRBV12-4 to TRBJ2-2; a possible D gene is TRBD1 (5 bases). CDR3 length: 16 amino acids. V dropped 5 bases and J dropped 4 bases, with 17 bases sitting between them.

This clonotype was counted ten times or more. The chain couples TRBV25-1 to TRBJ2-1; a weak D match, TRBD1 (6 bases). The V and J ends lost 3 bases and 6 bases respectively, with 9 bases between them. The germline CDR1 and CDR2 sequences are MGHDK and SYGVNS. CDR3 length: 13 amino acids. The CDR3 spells CASSDDRLNEQFF. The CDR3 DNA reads TGTGCCAGCAGTGACGACAGGCTCAATGAGCAGTTCTTC.

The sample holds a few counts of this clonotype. The DNA of the CDR3 is TGTGCCAGCAGGCAGGGACTAGCGGGGGACTCCTACAATGAGCAGTTCTTC. This translates into CASRQGLAGDSYNEQFF. V is TRBV7-8 and J is TRBJ2-1; 14 nucleotides match TRBD2. There are 17 residues in the CDR3. With 6 bases clipped from V and 0 bases from J, the junction kept 4 bases outside the gene matches. The germline gives CDR1 SGHVS, CDR2 FQNEAQ.

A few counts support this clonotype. CDR3: CASSPSRTPRETQYF. The CDR3 nucleotides read TGTGCCAGCTCACCATCCCGGACCCCGAGGGAGACCCAGTACTTC. This chain links TRBV18 with TRBJ2-5; D uncertain. Germline assignment: CDR1 KGHSH and CDR2 LQKENI. The V end lost 2 bases, the J end lost 5 bases, and 15 bases lay between the germline ends. The CDR3 extends over 15 amino acids. Full variable domain (rest looked up from reference TRBV18 and TRBJ2-5): NAGVMQNPRHLVRRRGQEARLRCSPMKGHSHVYWYRQLPEEGLKFMVYLQKENIIDESGMPKERFSAEFPKEGPSILRIQQVVRGDSAAYFCASSPSRTPRETQYFGPGTRLLVL.

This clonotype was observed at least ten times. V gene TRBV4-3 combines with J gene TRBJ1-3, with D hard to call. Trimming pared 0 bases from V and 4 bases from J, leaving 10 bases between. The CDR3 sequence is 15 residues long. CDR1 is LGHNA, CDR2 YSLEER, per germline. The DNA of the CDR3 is TGCGCCAGCAGCCAAGATCGCCAAGGCGGAAACACCATATATTTT. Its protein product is CASSQDRQGGNTIYF.

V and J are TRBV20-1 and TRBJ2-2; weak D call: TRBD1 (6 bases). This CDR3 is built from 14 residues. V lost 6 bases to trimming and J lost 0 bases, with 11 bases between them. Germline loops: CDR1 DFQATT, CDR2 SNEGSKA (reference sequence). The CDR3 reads CSAPDRANTGELFF. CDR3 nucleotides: TGCAGTGCCCCGGACAGAGCGAACACCGGGGAGCTGTTTTTT.

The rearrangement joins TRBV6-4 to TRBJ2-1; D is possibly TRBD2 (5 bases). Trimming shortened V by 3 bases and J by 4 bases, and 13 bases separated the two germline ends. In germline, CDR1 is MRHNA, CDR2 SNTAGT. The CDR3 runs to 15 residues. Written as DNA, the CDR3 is TGTGCCAGCAGTGAGGGTGGGGAGCGGTACAATGAGCAGTTCTTC. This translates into CASSEGGERYNEQFF.

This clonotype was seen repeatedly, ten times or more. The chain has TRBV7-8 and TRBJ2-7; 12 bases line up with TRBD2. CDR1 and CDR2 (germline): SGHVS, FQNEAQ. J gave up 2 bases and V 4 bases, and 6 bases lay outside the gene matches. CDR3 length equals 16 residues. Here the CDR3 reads CASSSGLAGTAYEQYF. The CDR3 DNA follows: TGTGCCAGCAGCTCAGGACTAGCGGGGACCGCCTACGAGCAGTACTTC.

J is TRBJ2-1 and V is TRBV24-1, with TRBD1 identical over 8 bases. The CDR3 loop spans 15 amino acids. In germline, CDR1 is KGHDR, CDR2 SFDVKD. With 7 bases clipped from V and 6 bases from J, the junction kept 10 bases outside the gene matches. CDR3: CATSVPGTGRNEQFF. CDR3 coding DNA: TGTGCCACCAGCGTACCCGGGACAGGCCGCAATGAGCAGTTCTTC.

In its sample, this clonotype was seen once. The CDR3 here is CASSLVQSRNTEAFF. The CDR3 nucleotides read TGTGCCAGCAGCTTAGTTCAATCTCGGAACACTGAAGCTTTCTTT. The rearrangement links TRBV7-2 to TRBJ1-1; D remains ambiguous. The CDR3 is 15 residues long. Trimming took 1 base from V and 1 from J, leaving 10 bases between them. Per germline, CDR1 SGHTA and CDR2 FQGNSA.

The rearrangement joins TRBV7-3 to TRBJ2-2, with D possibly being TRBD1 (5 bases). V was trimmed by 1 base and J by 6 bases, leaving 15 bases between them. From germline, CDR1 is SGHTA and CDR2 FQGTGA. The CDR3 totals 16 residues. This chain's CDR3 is CASSLISAGSAGELFF. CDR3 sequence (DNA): TGTGCCAGCAGCTTAATATCGGCAGGGTCAGCCGGGGAGCTGTTTTTT.

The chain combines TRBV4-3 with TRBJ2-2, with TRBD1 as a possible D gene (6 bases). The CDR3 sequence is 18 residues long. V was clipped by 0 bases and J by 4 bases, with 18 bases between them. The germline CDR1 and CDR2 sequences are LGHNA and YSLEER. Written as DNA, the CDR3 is TGCGCCAGCAGCCAAGATACCTCAGGGGTTGGGCGCACCGGGGAGCTGTTTTTT. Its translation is CASSQDTSGVGRTGELFF.

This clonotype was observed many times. CDR3 DNA: TGCAGTGCTAGCCGACAGGGCATCAACTACAATGAGCAGTTCTTC. Its translation: CSASRQGINYNEQFF. The chain uses TRBV20-1 and TRBJ2-1, with TRBD1 matching 7 bases. Germline values: CDR1 DFQATT, CDR2 SNEGSKA (reference sequence). Losses at the gene ends were 3 bases for V and 3 bases for J; bases not matched to a gene: 8. This CDR3 comprises 15 residues.

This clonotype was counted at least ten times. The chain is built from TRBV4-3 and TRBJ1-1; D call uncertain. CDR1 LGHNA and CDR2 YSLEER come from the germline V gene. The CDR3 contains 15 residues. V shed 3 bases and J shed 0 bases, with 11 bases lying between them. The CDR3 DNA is TGCGCCAGCAGCCAGTGGACGGGCATGAACACTGAAGCTTTCTTT. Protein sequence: CASSQWTGMNTEAFF.

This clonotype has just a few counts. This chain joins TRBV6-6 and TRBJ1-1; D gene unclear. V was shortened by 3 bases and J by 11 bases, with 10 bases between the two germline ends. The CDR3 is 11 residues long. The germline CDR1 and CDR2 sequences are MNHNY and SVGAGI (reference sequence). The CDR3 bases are TGTGCCAGCAGTTATGGGCCCATGGCTTTCTTT. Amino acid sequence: CASSYGPMAFF.